One and the same sample provided the 23 T cell receptor beta chains below, sequenced in a study of blood T cell repertoires in COVID-19. Sequenced by immunoSEQ multiplex PCR; TCRdb stores in-frame clones only, minus some. The data hold 150,000 to 200,000 clones, with 80% to 90% observed a single time. Sequenced sample: peripheral blood. These receptors all come from a man aged 55 to 70 with acute or convalescent COVID-19.

This clone was seen only once. V and J are TRBV21-1 and TRBJ1-2; TRBD1 reflects the table's D call only, with no check against the DNA. TRBV21-1 is marked as a pseudogene. CDR3 length: 15 residues. CDR3 bases: TGTGCCAGCAGCAAGCGGCAGGGGGTGAACTATGGCTACACCTTC. Protein sequence: CASSKRQGVNYGYTF.

This clone occurred a few times. The V and J genes are TRBV5-4 and TRBJ1-3; D remains unclear. The germline V and J ends were trimmed by 4 bases and 0 bases, with 14 bases remaining between them. Germline V lookup: CDR1 SGHNT, CDR2 YYREEE (reference sequence). The CDR3 is made up of 16 amino acids. CDR3 residues: CASSPGRTFSGNTIYF. CDR3 sequence (DNA): TGTGCCAGCAGCCCCGGACGGACTTTCTCTGGAAACACCATATATTTT.

The chain uses TRBV19 and TRBJ2-2, with TRBD1 matching over 8 bases. The CDR3 has 19 residues. Unmatched junction bases numbered 21, after V lost 6 bases and J lost 6 bases. Per the germline V gene, CDR1 is LNHDA and CDR2 is SQIVND (reference sequence). The CDR3 is CASSMETGGLRRAAGELFF. The CDR3 region has the DNA TGTGCCAGTAGCATGGAAACAGGGGGGCTTCGGAGGGCTGCCGGGGAGCTGTTTTTT.

The chain carries TRBV4-1 and TRBJ2-3; 15 positions agree with TRBD2. Trimming at V came to 0 bases and at J to 2 bases, leaving 6 bases not matched to a gene. The CDR3 runs to 19 residues. CDR1 is MGHRA, CDR2 YSYEKL, per germline. The CDR3, as DNA: TGCGCCAGCAGCCAAGAAGGACTAGCGGGGGGGCCCGACACAGATACGCAGTATTTT. This translates into CASSQEGLAGGPDTDTQYF.

The chain joins TRBV9 to TRBJ1-2; 9 bases match TRBD1. CDR3 length: 17 residues. With V trimmed by 3 bases and J by 6 bases, 15 bases remained unmatched. The germline V gene has CDR1 SGDLS and CDR2 YYNGEE. The CDR3 spells CASSARDWDRASNGYTF. CDR3 bases: TGTGCCAGCAGCGCGAGGGATTGGGACAGGGCCTCCAATGGCTACACCTTC. The variable domain in full, completed from reference TRBV9 and TRBJ1-2, reads DSGVTQTPKHLITATGQRVTLRCSPRSGDLSVYWYQQSLDQGLQFLIQYYNGEERAKGNILERFSAQQFPDLHSELNLSSLELGDSALYFCASSARDWDRASNGYTFGSGTRLTVV.

This clone occurred a few times. The rearrangement uses TRBV6-2 or TRBV6-3 and TRBJ1-1; 7 bases are a match to TRBD1. The V and J ends lost 0 bases and 4 bases, in that order; junction bases with no gene match: 2. From germline, CDR1 is MNHEY and CDR2 SVGEGT. The CDR3 has 14 residues. CDR3 sequence: CASSYSGQSTEAFF. As DNA, the CDR3 is TGTGCCAGCAGTTACTCGGGACAGAGCACTGAAGCTTTCTTT.

The V and J genes are TRBV29-1 and TRBJ1-2; possibly TRBD1 for D (5 bases). The CDR3 is 11 amino acids. V was clipped by 8 bases and J by 7 bases, with 14 bases between them. CDR1 is SQVTM and CDR2 is ANQGSEA in the germline V gene. The CDR3 spells CSSREGVGYTF. CDR3 sequence (DNA): TGCAGCTCTAGGGAAGGGGTTGGCTACACCTTC.

The rearrangement uses TRBV7-9 and TRBJ1-2; D is undetermined. Germline V lookup: CDR1 SEHNR, CDR2 FQNEAQ (reference sequence). The CDR3 runs to 13 residues. V was pared by 6 bases and J by 3 bases, with 11 bases between. DNA for the CDR3: TGTGCCAGCAGTCCGGAGTTAGACTATGGCTACACCTTC. It encodes CASSPELDYGYTF.

This chain uses TRBV12-3 or TRBV12-4 with TRBJ2-5; a possible D gene is TRBD1 (5 bases). The V end lost 5 bases, the J end lost 0 bases, and 7 bases lay between the germline ends. There are 13 residues in the CDR3. The CDR3 region has the DNA TGTGCCAGCAGTCCAGGGAACCAAGAGACCCAGTACTTC. This translates into CASSPGNQETQYF.

The J gene is TRBJ2-3, the V gene TRBV7-3; the match to TRBD2 covers 10 bases. The junction had 8 bases not matched to a gene; V was cut back by 0 bases and J by 5 bases. Per the germline V gene, CDR1 is SGHTA and CDR2 is FQGTGA. The CDR3 is 17 amino acids. Here the CDR3 reads CASSLTSSGGAIDTQYF. The DNA for the CDR3 is TGTGCCAGCAGCTTAACGTCCAGCGGGGGGGCCATAGATACGCAGTATTTT.

This chain uses TRBV5-6 with TRBJ2-3; 11 bases are shared with TRBD1. The CDR3 totals 16 residues. Unmatched junction bases numbered 7, after V lost 4 bases and J lost 3 bases. CDR1 and CDR2 (germline): SGHDT, YYEEEE. This CDR3 reads CASSPWTGGSTDTQYF. DNA for the CDR3: TGTGCCAGCAGCCCATGGACAGGGGGCTCTACAGATACGCAGTATTTT.

The chain combines TRBV2 with TRBJ2-7, with TRBD2 as a possible D gene (5 bases). CDR3 length: 15 residues. V was trimmed by 3 bases and J by 3 bases, leaving 15 bases between them. CDR1 and CDR2 from the germline V gene are SNHLY and FYNNEI. The chain's CDR3 is CASSEADLMDYEQYF. The CDR3 DNA sequence: TGTGCCAGCAGTGAGGCGGACTTAATGGACTACGAGCAGTACTTC.

Here the CDR3 reads CASSQNAGASYEQYF. CDR3 nucleotides: TGTGCCAGCAGCCAGAATGCAGGGGCTTCCTACGAGCAGTACTTC. V usage is TRBV14 and J usage is TRBJ2-7, with D maybe TRBD1 (6 bases). Germline values: CDR1 SGHDN, CDR2 FVKESK. The CDR3 consists of 15 residues. V lost 3 bases to trimming and J lost 1 base, with 13 bases between them.

V is TRBV15 and J is TRBJ2-5; TRBD2 aligns across 8 bases. With V trimmed by 8 bases and J by 4 bases, 12 bases remained unmatched. The CDR3 has 15 residues. CDR1 LNHNV and CDR2 YYDKDF come from the germline V gene (reference sequence). CDR3 in DNA: TGTGCCACCCAACCTCGGGGGGGACCGGGAGAGACCCAGTACTTC. It translates to CATQPRGGPGETQYF.

This clone was seen a single time. The rearrangement links TRBV4-3 to TRBJ2-5; TRBD2 matches at 9 bases. There are 15 residues in the CDR3. The germline gives CDR1 LGHNA, CDR2 YSLEER. Unmatched junction bases numbered 6, after V lost 4 bases and J lost 3 bases. The CDR3 coding sequence is TGCGCCAGCAGCCGAAGAGGGACTAGCAAAGAGACCCAGTACTTC. It specifies CASSRRGTSKETQYF.

This clone was seen a single time. The chain couples TRBV3-1 (or the pseudogene TRBV3-2) to TRBJ2-2; 11 bases are a match to TRBD1. The CDR3 has 16 residues. The V and J ends lost 1 base and 6 bases, in that order; junction bases with no gene match: 4. The germline V gene has CDR1 LGHDT and CDR2 YNNKEL (reference sequence). The CDR3 DNA is TGTGCCAGCAGCCAAGTTAGGACAGGGGGCCCCGGGGAGCTGTTTTTT. Translated, it gives CASSQVRTGGPGELFF.

The chain recombines TRBV19 with TRBJ2-7; 7 nucleotides line up with TRBD1. The CDR3 is made up of 14 amino acids. Germline V gene data show CDR1 as LNHDA and CDR2 as SQIVND (reference sequence). J lost 3 bases, V lost 5 bases, and 7 bases had no gene match. The CDR3 here is CASSPQGESYEQYF. CDR3 DNA: TGTGCCAGTAGTCCGCAGGGGGAGAGCTACGAGCAGTACTTC.

In this sample, this clone turned up a few times. The rearrangement joins TRBV14 to TRBJ2-7; 10 bases map to TRBD1. The CDR3 is 16 amino acids. CDR1 SGHDN and CDR2 FVKESK come from the germline V gene. The V segment lost 8 bases and the J segment 7 bases; nucleotides outside the gene matches: 17. As DNA, the CDR3 is TGTGCCAGCTCACCCCTCTTACTCGGGACAGGGGAAGAGCAGTACTTC. It specifies CASSPLLLGTGEEQYF.

This chain uses TRBV3-1 (or the pseudogene TRBV3-2) with TRBJ1-2, with 7 bases that match TRBD1. The CDR3 loop spans 14 amino acids. The V segment lost 1 base and the J segment 8 bases; nucleotides outside the gene matches: 7. Germline CDR1 reads LGHDT; CDR2 reads YNNKEL (reference sequence). CDR3 loop: CASSQAQGLGGYTF. CDR3 nucleotides: TGTGCCAGCAGCCAAGCACAGGGGCTAGGAGGCTACACCTTC.

This chain uses TRBV6-5 with TRBJ2-3; 7 nucleotides line up with TRBD1. Trimming cost V 7 bases and J 4 bases; bases outside gene matches: 8. Germline CDR1 MNHEY, CDR2 SVGAGI. The CDR3 is 14 residues long. CDR3 protein: CASTEGQLADTQYF. Written as DNA, the CDR3 is TGTGCCAGCACCGAGGGACAGCTAGCAGATACGCAGTATTTT.

This clone was seen once. The chain joins TRBV5-5 to TRBJ1-5, with D perhaps TRBD1 (5 bases). The germline gives CDR1 SGHKS, CDR2 YYEKEE (reference sequence). The CDR3 totals 15 residues. Trimming shortened V by 5 bases and J by 7 bases, and 19 bases separated the two germline ends. The CDR3 DNA reads as TGTGCCAGCAGTTTTGAAGGACGTCGGGGGCAGCCCCAGCATTTT. It is translated as CASSFEGRRGQPQHF.

The V and J genes are TRBV3-1 (or the pseudogene TRBV3-2) and TRBJ1-1; perhaps TRBD1 as D (6 bases). The CDR3 has 15 amino acids. V was pared by 4 bases and J by 5 bases, with 17 bases between. The germline gives CDR1 LGHDT, CDR2 YNNKEL (reference sequence). In DNA form, the CDR3 reads TGTGCCAGCAGCCCAATAGGGGGATCGGGGACTGAAGCTTTCTTT. Protein: CASSPIGGSGTEAFF.

This chain connects TRBV6-5 to TRBJ1-4; no clear D. The ends were cut back, 0 bases at V and 6 bases at J, with 5 bases in the middle. The CDR3 totals 13 residues. Germline loops: CDR1 MNHEY, CDR2 SVGAGI. The CDR3 sequence is CASSYSNYEKLFF. Written as DNA, the CDR3 is TGTGCCAGCAGTTACTCGAACTATGAAAAACTGTTTTTT.